Given below is one TCR beta chain in context. The sample is drawn from a study of control samples from healthy donors and cancer patients. The CDR3 contains 13 residues. V dropped 7 bases and J dropped 2 bases, with 6 bases sitting between them. Germline V CDR1 and CDR2: MNHEY, SVGAGI. Profiled with immunoSEQ multiplex PCR; TCRdb holds only in-frame clones, not every one. The data show some 79,000 clones, about 90% seen once. This receptor was identified in a woman aged 50 to 60 in good health. The rearrangement uses TRBV6-5 and TRBJ1-6; no firm D call. The sequenced material came from blood. CDR3 coding DNA: TGTGCCAGCAACCTTGCCTATAATTCACCCCTCCACTTT. Translated: CASNLAYNSPLHF.